This T cell receptor beta chain was recovered during a study of cytomegalovirus exposure and HLA in healthy donors. Germline CDR1 and CDR2: SQVTM and ANQGSEA. The CDR3 is made up of 15 amino acids. V shed 2 bases and J 6 bases; nucleotides not matched to a gene: 7. The PCR employed 60 Vbeta primers together with 13 Jbeta primers. Only in-frame clones appear in the TCRdb table, and some are missing; sequencing was by immunoSEQ multiplex PCR. The table lists 120,000 to 150,000 clones. The sample consisted of PBMCs. The J gene is TRBJ1-1, the V gene TRBV29-1; the match to TRBD1 covers 12 bases. The sequence derives from a woman between 50 and 59 years old in good health and CMV-seronegative. This CDR3 is CSVELGQGALAEAFF. CDR3 nucleotides: TGCAGCGTTGAATTGGGACAGGGGGCTTTGGCTGAAGCTTTCTTT.